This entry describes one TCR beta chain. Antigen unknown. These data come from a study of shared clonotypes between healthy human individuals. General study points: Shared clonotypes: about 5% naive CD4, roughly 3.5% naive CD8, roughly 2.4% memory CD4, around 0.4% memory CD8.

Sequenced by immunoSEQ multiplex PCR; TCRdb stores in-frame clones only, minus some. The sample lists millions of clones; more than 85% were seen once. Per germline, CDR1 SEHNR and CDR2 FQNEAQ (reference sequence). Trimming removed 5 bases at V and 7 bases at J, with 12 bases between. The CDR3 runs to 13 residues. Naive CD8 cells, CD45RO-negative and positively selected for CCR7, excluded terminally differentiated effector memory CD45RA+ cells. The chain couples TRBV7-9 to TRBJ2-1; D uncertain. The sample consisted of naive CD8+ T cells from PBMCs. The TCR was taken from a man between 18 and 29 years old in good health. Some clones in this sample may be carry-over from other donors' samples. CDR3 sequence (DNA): TGTGCCAGCAGCACACAACCGTCTAATGAGCAGTTCTTC. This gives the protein CASSTQPSNEQFF.